The 15 T cell receptor beta chains below come from one sample, sequenced in a study of glioma-infiltrating T cells. Using RNA template, CDR3s of TCR alpha and beta were amplified with iRepertoire arm-PCR. MiXCR, applied by TCRdb to the multiplex PCR reads, yields one record per CDR3 protein. The repertoire holds about 3,500 distinct CDR3 sequences, with 80% to 95% as singletons. The sample consisted of glioma tissue, nonneoplastic brain tissue, or PBMCs (not recorded which). The receptors here all came from a human donor with low-grade glioma or glioblastoma, undergoing nonglioma brain surgery, or in good health (not recorded which).

Of note for this clonotype: This beta chain is a stray read from a library made for alpha chains; its abundance is not meaningful. V is TRBV14 and J is TRBJ1-1; D call uncertain. This CDR3 has 13 amino acids. Germline V CDR1 and CDR2: SGHDN, FVKESK. Trimming removed 2 bases from V and 2 bases from J, with 6 bases in between. Here the CDR3 DNA reads TGTGCCAGCAGCCAACAACACAACACTGAAGCTTTCTTT. It encodes CASSQQHNTEAFF.

A note on this clonotype: This beta chain lies outside the target of a library built for alpha chains; its clone size means little. The chain employs TRBV27 and TRBJ2-3; TRBD2 matches 11 bases. Germline assignment: CDR1 MNHEY and CDR2 SMNVEV (reference sequence). The CDR3 is 13 residues long. Trimming at V came to 4 bases and at J to 10 bases, leaving 4 bases not matched to a gene. This CDR3 is CASSSLAGGPQYF. Written as DNA, the CDR3 is TGTGCCAGCAGTTCTTTAGCGGGAGGGCCGCAGTATTTT.

This clonotype was seen once. Found in a library prepared for alpha chains, this beta chain is an off-target read, and its abundance has little meaning. The rearrangement links TRBV3-1 to TRBJ2-3, with TRBD2 matching 13 bases. Unmatched junction bases numbered 8, after V lost 3 bases and J lost 11 bases. The germline V gene has CDR1 LGHDT and CDR2 YNNKEL (reference sequence). This CDR3 is built from 15 residues. The CDR3 loop reads CASSQTRTSGSEQYF. The CDR3, as DNA: TGTGCCAGCAGCCAGACCCGGACTAGCGGGAGCGAGCAGTATTTT.

This clonotype has more than one count but fewer than ten. Being off target in a library aimed at alpha chains, this beta chain has a size of little meaning. CDR3 region: CASSLGGASSYEQYF. The CDR3 DNA follows: TGTGCCAGCAGTTTAGGTGGGGCTAGCTCCTACGAGCAGTACTTC. The V gene is TRBV28, the J gene TRBJ2-7; D possibly corresponds to TRBD1 (5 bases). CDR3 length equals 15 residues. CDR1 MDHEN and CDR2 SYDVKM come from the germline V gene. V was trimmed by 2 bases and J by 0 bases, leaving 11 bases between them. Complete variable domain (other parts from reference TRBV28 and TRBJ2-7): DVKVTQSSRYLVKRTGEKVFLECVQDMDHENMFWYRQDPGLGLRLIYFSYDVKMKEKGDIPEGYSVSREKKERFSLILESASTNQTSMYLCASSLGGASSYEQYFGPGTRLTVT.

Note on this clonotype: The library was built for alpha chains, so this beta chain is an off-target read and its size means little. The gene calls are TRBV20-1 and TRBJ2-3; 11 bases fit TRBD2. With 3 bases clipped from V and 3 bases from J, the junction kept 5 bases outside the gene matches. The CDR3 spans 15 residues. The V gene's germline CDR1 is DFQATT and CDR2 SNEGSKA (reference sequence). CDR3 in amino acids: CSASTSGGYTDTQYF. CDR3 nucleotides: TGCAGTGCTAGTACTAGCGGGGGCTATACAGATACGCAGTATTTT.

As for this clonotype: At one of its ends the junction is not consistent with the germline gene, which may arise from a read error. In a library made to pick up alpha chains, this beta chain is a stray read with a size that means little. The chain is built from TRBV6-6 and TRBJ2-7; 7 bases fit TRBD1. The CDR3 has 12 amino acids. Per the germline V gene, CDR1 is MNHNY and CDR2 is SVGAGI (reference sequence). The CDR3 region has the DNA TGCGCCAGCAGTGATAACAGGGGCGAGCAGTACTTC. It translates to CASSDNRGEQYF.

Worth noting for this clonotype: One end of the junction is discordant with germline, which a read error may explain. A library made for alpha chains picked up this beta chain off target, so its size means little. The rearrangement joins TRBV20-1 to TRBJ2-1, with D uncertain. The CDR3 is 14 residues long. Germline V gene data show CDR1 as DFQATT and CDR2 as SNEGSKA (reference sequence). The CDR3 region has the DNA TGCAGTGCTAGTGAGGAAAACTCCTACAATGAGCATTTTTTC. Translation gives CSASEENSYNEHFF.

Worth noting for this clonotype: This beta chain appears as a stray read in a library generated for alpha chains; its size is not informative. V usage is TRBV24-1 and J usage is TRBJ2-1; 12 bases agree with TRBD1. After removal of 5 bases from V and 0 bases from J, the junction contained 4 bases not matched to a gene. The CDR3 loop spans 17 amino acids. Germline V CDR1 and CDR2: KGHDR, SFDVKD. In nucleotides, the CDR3 is TGTGCCACCAGTGGCGGGACAGGGGGCGCCTCCTACAATGAGCAGTTCTTC. This sequence encodes CATSGGTGGASYNEQFF.

About this clonotype itself: This beta chain turned up in a library designed for alpha chains; as an off-target read, its abundance says little. The rearrangement uses TRBV7-2 and TRBJ2-1; no definite D call. Germline V CDR1 and CDR2: SGHTA, FQGNSA. The CDR3 has 16 residues. V was shortened by 1 base and J by 0 bases, with 10 bases between the two germline ends. The CDR3 reads CASSLVWDLSYNEQFF. The DNA of the CDR3 is TGTGCCAGCAGCTTAGTATGGGATCTCTCCTACAATGAGCAGTTCTTC.

On this clonotype: This beta chain is off target for a library built for alpha chains, so its abundance means little. V gene TRBV7-9 combines with J gene TRBJ1-1; the D is unclear. CDR1 and CDR2 from the germline V gene are SEHNR and FQNEAQ (reference sequence). Trimming pared 5 bases from V and 0 bases from J, leaving 7 bases between. CDR3 length: 13 residues. The CDR3 sequence: CASSRLMNTEAFF. In nucleotides, the CDR3 is TGTGCCAGCAGCCGGCTAATGAACACTGAAGCTTTCTTT.

A note on this clonotype: This beta chain lies outside the target of a library built for alpha chains; its clone size means little. This chain uses TRBV6-2 or TRBV6-3 with TRBJ1-2; unclear D gene. Germline V lookup: CDR1 MNHEY, CDR2 SVGEGT. The CDR3 has 13 residues. Trimming cost V 2 bases and J 8 bases, with 12 bases left between them. The CDR3 sequence is CASSYRASGGYTF. Here the CDR3 DNA reads TGTGCCAGCAGTTACCGGGCGTCTGGGGGCTACACCTTC.

This clonotype was detected only once. Because this beta chain is a stray read in a library intended to capture alpha chains, its abundance should not be given much weight. V gene TRBV20-1 combines with J gene TRBJ2-7; 11 nucleotides agree with TRBD1. CDR1 is DFQATT and CDR2 is SNEGSKA in the germline V gene (reference sequence). The J segment lost 6 bases and the V segment lost 5 bases, leaving 6 bases of the junction unmatched. The CDR3 consists of 13 residues. CDR3 loop: CSAGQGASTEQYF. Here the CDR3 DNA reads TGCAGTGCTGGACAGGGGGCCTCTACCGAGCAGTACTTC.

Remarks on this clonotype: For a library built for alpha chains, this beta chain is a stray read; little rests on its size. This sequence joins TRBV20-1 and TRBJ2-7, with D perhaps TRBD1 or TRBD2 (5 bases each). Germline CDR1 is DFQATT and CDR2 is SNEGSKA (reference sequence). Trimming removed 0 bases from V and 6 bases from J, with 15 bases in between. The CDR3 is 14 amino acids. DNA of the CDR3: TGCAGTGCTAGAGAACCGGTGGCAGGGAGCGAGCAGTACTTC. Translating gives CSAREPVAGSEQYF.

About this clonotype: This beta chain is off target for a library built for alpha chains, so its abundance means little. This rearrangement joins TRBV7-2 to TRBJ1-5, with D perhaps matching TRBD1 (5 bases). V was cut by 2 bases and J by 9 bases, with 11 bases left in between. Germline CDR1 reads SGHTA; CDR2 reads FQGNSA. There are 13 residues in the CDR3. The CDR3 sequence is CASSLTGGAPQHF. Written as DNA, the CDR3 is TGTGCCAGCAGCTTAACAGGCGGGGCGCCCCAGCATTTT.

Only a few counts were recorded for this clonotype. Found in a library prepared for alpha chains, this beta chain is an off-target read, and its abundance has little meaning. The chain joins TRBV27 to TRBJ2-7, with TRBD2 matching 7 bases. V lost 6 bases, J lost 2 bases, and 13 bases stayed unmatched. Germline CDR1 MNHEY, CDR2 SMNVEV (reference sequence). The CDR3 consists of 16 residues. CDR3 bases: TGTGCCAGCAGACCCTCTGACTCTAGCGGTACCTACGAGCAGTACGTC. Amino acid sequence: CASRPSDSSGTYEQYV.